This T cell receptor beta chain is drawn from a study of blood T cell repertoires in COVID-19. In the source study's methods: Quantification of nucleated cells was approximated via reference gene primer amplification. Profiled with immunoSEQ multiplex PCR; TCRdb holds only in-frame clones, not every one. V and J calls and clone size are given by that table; D and trimming were obtained from the DNA. The table has over 200,000 clones, approximately 84% seen once; the top ten hold less than 20%. The germline V gene has CDR1 MDHEN and CDR2 SYDVKM. The CDR3 consists of 18 residues. V gave up 0 bases and J gave up 4 bases; unmatched junction bases: 12.

The source of this sequence is a man younger than 35 who had recovered from COVID-19. The sequenced sample was PBMCs or T cells enriched from blood (not recorded which). The chain carries TRBV28 and TRBJ2-3, with 8 bases lining up with TRBD1. CDR3 sequence: CASSLWAGAGGSSDTQYF. As DNA, the CDR3 is TGTGCCAGCAGTTTATGGGCGGGTGCAGGGGGCTCATCAGATACGCAGTATTTT.